This T cell receptor (beta chain) emerged from a study of cytomegalovirus exposure and HLA in healthy donors. PCR involved 60 Vbeta and 13 Jbeta primers. Libraries were prepared by immunoSEQ multiplex PCR; TCRdb keeps only in-frame clonotypes and omits some of them. This sample yields 170,000 or so clones, of which more than 60% are seen a single time; approximately 1.5% belongs to the top ten. At sampling all donors were nominally healthy, likely with unrecorded immune exposures. V was shortened by 3 bases and J by 0 bases, with 12 bases between the two germline ends. This CDR3 has 16 amino acids. Germline CDR1 MGHDK, CDR2 SYGVNS. Comments on this clone: Other nucleotide sequences in the sample specify the same CDR3.

The specimen was PBMCs. The clonotype was recovered from a woman between 25 and 40 years old in good health and CMV-seropositive. J is TRBJ2-1 and V is TRBV25-1, with D perhaps matching TRBD2 (6 bases). Written as DNA, the CDR3 is TGTGCCAGCAGTGAGGGCGGGGCGAGCTCCTACAATGAGCAGTTCTTC. Protein: CASSEGGASSYNEQFF. Full variable domain (outside the CDR3, taken from reference TRBV25-1 and TRBJ2-1): EADIYQTPRYLVIGTGKKITLECSQTMGHDKMYWYQQDPGMELHLIHYSYGVNSTEKGDLSSESTVSRIRTEHFPLTLESARPSHTSQYLCASSEGGASSYNEQFFGPGTRLTVL.